Shown below are 15 T cell receptor beta chains from a single sample sequenced in a study of blood T cell repertoires in COVID-19. Measured with immunoSEQ multiplex PCR; TCRdb has only the in-frame clones, and not every one. The table shows about 160,000 clones, with around three quarters occurring only once. Sequencing used peripheral blood. Receptor source: a man between 60 and 75 years old with acute or convalescent COVID-19.

This chain connects TRBV6-5 to TRBJ1-1; no definite D call. V was cut by 3 bases and J by 3 bases, with 8 bases left in between. The CDR3 sequence is 13 residues long. Germline V gene lookup returns CDR1 MNHEY and CDR2 SVGAGI. Here the CDR3 reads CASSYDTYTEAFF. CDR3 DNA: TGTGCCAGCAGTTATGACACCTACACTGAAGCTTTCTTT.

The chain carries TRBV9 and TRBJ2-2, with D perhaps matching TRBD2 (6 bases). Trimming stripped 4 bases from V and 7 bases from J, with 14 bases between. CDR1 is SGDLS, CDR2 YYNGEE, per germline. This CDR3 is built from 14 residues. CDR3 protein: CASSQASEGGELFF. In DNA, the CDR3 is TGTGCCAGCAGCCAAGCTAGCGAGGGCGGGGAGCTGTTTTTT.

This clone turned up a few times. This specimen includes other DNA sequences encoding the same CDR3. V usage is TRBV6-2 or TRBV6-3 and J usage is TRBJ2-7, with D possibly being TRBD2 (5 bases). Germline CDR1 is MNHEY and CDR2 is SVGEGT. This CDR3 comprises 12 residues. Trimming left V 5 bases short and J 3 bases short, with 8 bases between. For the CDR3, the DNA is TGTGCCAGCAGTAGACGGGGCTACGAGCAGTACTTC. This gives the protein CASSRRGYEQYF.

The chain links TRBV2 to TRBJ2-1, with D unclear. The CDR3 loop spans 15 amino acids. The V end lost 2 bases, the J end lost 5 bases, and 13 bases lay between the germline ends. Germline CDR1 is SNHLY and CDR2 is FYNNEI. The CDR3 nucleotides read TGTGCCAGCAGTGAAAGACTCGCGCTCAACAATGAGCAGTTCTTC. Translated, it gives CASSERLALNNEQFF.

This rearrangement joins TRBV4-2 to TRBJ1-2; possible D gene TRBD1, 5 bases. Looked up from germline, CDR1 is LGHNA and CDR2 is YNFKEQ. V was pared by 3 bases and J by 4 bases, with 21 bases between. The CDR3 length is 17 residues. The CDR3 coding sequence is TGTGCCAGCAGCCAGATGGGGGGGTACGAGACCCTCTATGGCTACACCTTC. Its translation: CASSQMGGYETLYGYTF.

The chain links TRBV10-2 to TRBJ1-3; a weak D match, TRBD1 (5 bases). Germline V CDR1 and CDR2: WSHSY, SAAADI. The V end was cut by 4 bases, the J end by 4 bases, with 5 bases between. The CDR3 runs to 12 residues. The CDR3 nucleotides are TGCGCCAGCAGTGCAGGGGGAAACACCATATATTTT. Translated: CASSAGGNTIYF.

This rearrangement joins TRBV12-3 or TRBV12-4 to TRBJ2-7; D call uncertain. The CDR3 contains 13 residues. V was shortened by 5 bases and J by 5 bases, with 13 bases between the two germline ends. This CDR3 is CASSGPGFDEQYF. The CDR3 nucleotides are TGTGCCAGCAGTGGTCCGGGTTTCGACGAGCAGTACTTC.

The rearrangement uses TRBV6-1 and TRBJ1-3; 7 positions agree with TRBD1. Unmatched junction bases numbered 6, after V lost 3 bases and J lost 4 bases. This CDR3 contains 15 residues. Germline CDR1 and CDR2: MNHNS and SASEGT. The CDR3 DNA reads TGTGCCAGCAGTGATCAGGGGGTGAACGGAAACACCATATATTTT. Its protein product is CASSDQGVNGNTIYF.

The chain links TRBV30 to TRBJ2-5, with 10 positions matching TRBD1. Trimming cost V 7 bases and J 4 bases; bases outside gene matches: 6. The germline CDR1 and CDR2 sequences are GTSNPN and SVGIG (reference sequence). CDR3 length: 13 residues. The CDR3 nucleotides are TGTGCCTTGGCGACAGGGGGCGCAGAGACCCAGTACTTC. Protein: CALATGGAETQYF.

A note on this clone: Other nucleotide sequences in the sample specify the same CDR3. The chain uses TRBV5-4 and TRBJ1-2; D unclear. CDR3 length equals 12 residues. V was clipped by 0 bases and J by 4 bases, with 4 bases between them. CDR1 and CDR2 from the germline V gene are SGHNT and YYREEE (reference sequence). The CDR3 sequence: CASSLDSYGYTF. CDR3 nucleotides: TGTGCCAGCAGCTTGGACAGCTATGGCTACACCTTC.

This chain connects TRBV5-1 to TRBJ1-4, with D possibly matching TRBD1 (6 bases). This CDR3 spans 15 amino acids. From germline, CDR1 is SGHRS and CDR2 YFSETQ. Trimming stripped 6 bases from V and 3 bases from J, with 15 bases between. The CDR3, as DNA: TGCGCCAGCACCATAACAGGGTTGGCTAATGAAAAACTGTTTTTT. Translation gives CASTITGLANEKLFF.

This clone was counted only a few times. The CDR3 loop is CASSPRQGGRNTEAFF. The CDR3 DNA follows: TGTGCCAGCTCACCACGACAGGGGGGGCGGAACACTGAAGCTTTCTTT. The V call is TRBV18, the J call TRBJ1-1, with 9 bases identical to TRBD1. From germline, CDR1 is KGHSH and CDR2 LQKENI. The J segment lost 1 base and the V segment lost 1 base, leaving 4 bases of the junction unmatched. The CDR3 extends over 16 amino acids.

CDR3 in DNA: TGTGCCATCAGGCCGGGACTAGCGGGGGGGCGAGGGGCCAACGTCCTGACTTTC. Encoded protein: CAIRPGLAGGRGANVLTF. V and J are TRBV10-3 and TRBJ2-6; 16 bases map to TRBD2. This CDR3 region has 18 residues. The germline CDR1 and CDR2 sequences are ENHRY and SYGVKD. J lost 4 bases, V lost 6 bases, and 6 bases had no gene match.

V gene TRBV2 combines with J gene TRBJ2-3; 12 nucleotides align to TRBD2. The CDR3 is made up of 15 amino acids. With V trimmed by 4 bases and J by 3 bases, 2 bases remained unmatched. Germline values: CDR1 SNHLY, CDR2 FYNNEI. The CDR3 nucleotides are TGTGCCAGCAGTGGACTAGCGGGGGCAACAGATACGCAGTATTTT. As protein: CASSGLAGATDTQYF.

The chain employs TRBV29-1 and TRBJ1-1; no clear D. Trimming shortened V by 5 bases and J by 2 bases, and 6 bases separated the two germline ends. Germline CDR1 SQVTM, CDR2 ANQGSEA. The CDR3 runs 11 residues. CDR3 in DNA: TGCAGCGTTACTATTAACACTGAAGCTTTCTTT. Its protein product is CSVTINTEAFF. The full variable domain, completed using reference TRBV29-1 and TRBJ1-1, is SAVISQKPSRDICQRGTSLTIQCQVDSQVTMMFWYRQQPGQSLTLIATANQGSEATYESGFVIDKFPISRPNLTFSTLTVSNMSPEDSSIYLCSVTINTEAFFGQGTRLTVV.